These T cell receptor beta chains were read from a single sample in a study of T-cell memory formation after mild COVID-19. TCRdb redid the calling of the 5' RACE reads with MiXCR, one entry per CDR3 protein. The repertoire holds fewer than 350,000 distinct CDR3 sequences, with 13% to 15% as singletons. The sequencing sample was made of PBMCs or a T cell subset sorted from them (not recorded which). The receptor set was obtained from a man between 18 and 29 years old who had mild COVID-19 (a few samples of this study predate the infection). Cell type and time point are not known. Each CDR3 is given with its conserved first and last residue. The D gene is left open where the match is weak. Only some rows state a clone size, as once, few, many or a class for expanded clones.

TRBJ2-1 | - | TRBV7-2 | many | TGTGCCAGCAGCTTGGACTCGGGCAGGCGGAATGAGCAGTTCTTC | CASSLDSGRRNEQFF
TRBJ2-1 | TRBD2 | TRBV15 | - | TGTGCCACCAGCAGAGGCGGACTAGCGGGAAAGGATGAGCAGTTCTTC | CATSRGGLAGKDEQFF
TRBJ2-5 | TRBD2 | TRBV15 | - | TGTGCCACCAGCCAGCGGGGGCAAGAGACCCAGTACTTC | CATSQRGQETQYF
TRBJ2-5 | - | TRBV7-6 | few | TGTGCCAGCAGCTTAACAACGAGAGAGACCCAGTACTTC | CASSLTTRETQYF
TRBJ2-1 | - | TRBV7-2 | few | TGTGCCAGCAGCTTAAGAGTCTTTGAGCAGTTCTTC | CASSLRVFEQFF
TRBJ2-1 | - | TRBV19 | - | TGTGCCAGTAGTATCCCCGGAAGGGTCCACTACAATGAGCAGTTCTTC | CASSIPGRVHYNEQFF
TRBJ2-2 | - | TRBV9 | many | TGTGCCAGCAGCGCCCTCGTGGGGGTCACCGGGGAGCTGTTTTTT | CASSALVGVTGELFF
TRBJ2-3 | - | TRBV27 | - | TGTGCCAGCATTCCCCTTGGCCTTTCCCCAGATACGCAGTATTTT | CASIPLGLSPDTQYF
TRBJ2-7 | - | TRBV20-1 | - | TGCAGTGCTTGCAATAGGACCGGGATTAGCTACGAGCAGTACTTC | CSACNRTGISYEQYF
TRBJ2-2 | - | TRBV6-1 | - | TGTGCCAGCAGTGAAGAGGGGGGCGCGGCCGGGGAGCTGTTTTTT | CASSEEGGAAGELFF
TRBJ2-7 | - | TRBV27 | many | TGTGCCAGCAGCCCACGATATCTCCTTATCTCCGAGCAGTACTTC | CASSPRYLLISEQYF
TRBJ2-2 | TRBD1 | TRBV20-1 | few | TGCAGTGCTAGAGATTGGACAGGCACCGGGGAGCTGTTTTTT | CSARDWTGTGELFF
TRBJ1-1 | - | TRBV5-1 | - | TGCGCCAGCAGCTTGAGGGACTTTGGCACTGAAGCTTTCTTT | CASSLRDFGTEAFF
TRBJ2-7 | TRBD2 | TRBV27 | few | TGTGCCAGCAGTTCCCTCCTAGCGGTCAGCTCCTACGAGCAGTACTTC | CASSSLLAVSSYEQYF
TRBJ1-1 | - | TRBV6-2/TRBV6-3 | few | TGTGCCAGCAGTTACGGGGTATCGTCTGAAGCTTTCTTT | CASSYGVSSEAFF
TRBJ1-2 | TRBD1 | TRBV4-2 | few | TGTGCCAGCAGCCAAGATCAGCGGACAGGTGGATATTATGGCTACACCTTC | CASSQDQRTGGYYGYTF
TRBJ2-5 | TRBD2 | TRBV6-5 | - | TGTGCCAGCAGGAGGACTAGTCAGGAGACCCAGTACTTC | CASRRTSQETQYF
TRBJ2-1 | TRBD2 | TRBV7-2 | few | TGTGCCAGCAGCCCGGGTTCTAGCGGCTACAATGAGCAGTTCTTC | CASSPGSSGYNEQFF
TRBJ1-5 | TRBD1 | TRBV12-3/TRBV12-4 | few | TGTGCCAGCAGCCAGACAGGGGTGCGAAATCAGCCCCAGCATTTT | CASSQTGVRNQPQHF
TRBJ2-3 | - | TRBV5-1 | few | TGCGCCAGCATGAGGGGCCCTAGCACAGATACGCAGTATTTT | CASMRGPSTDTQYF
TRBJ1-5 | - | TRBV4-2 | - | TGTGCCAGCAGCCAGGAATATCAGGATAATCAGCCCCAGCATTTT | CASSQEYQDNQPQHF
TRBJ2-2 | - | TRBV11-2 | few | TGTGCCAGCAGCTCCAACGGGTACACCGGGGAGCTGTTTTTT | CASSSNGYTGELFF